The 19 T cell receptor beta chains below come from one sample, sequenced in a study of blood T cell repertoires in COVID-19 (dated by TCRdb to 2018 to 2020). The library was generated by the immunoSEQ multiplex PCR assay. TCRdb holds this immuneACCESS table with in-frame rearrangements only. Some clones are missing; in checked studies, unresolved V genes explain under half, and the rest has no known cause. In all, the sample holds 64,000 or so clones, and more than 75% of those were seen once. The top ten constitute roughly 12% of the sample. The sequencing sample was made of peripheral blood. These TCRs come from a man at least 80 years old with acute or convalescent COVID-19.

CDR3 nucleotide sequence: TGTGCCAGTAGTCCCTCCGTGGGAGTCCTAGACACTGAAGCTTTCTTT. Its translation is CASSPSVGVLDTEAFF. This chain joins TRBV19 and TRBJ1-1, with D unresolved. V was shortened by 5 bases and J by 3 bases, with 19 bases between the two germline ends. The CDR3 is made up of 16 amino acids. Germline CDR1 and CDR2: LNHDA and SQIVND (reference sequence).

This chain links TRBV29-1 with TRBJ1-2, with D maybe TRBD1 (6 bases). This CDR3 has 13 residues. V shed 2 bases and J shed 9 bases, with 16 bases lying between them. CDR1 and CDR2 from the germline V gene are SQVTM and ANQGSEA. For the CDR3, the DNA is TGCAGCGTTGAAAAAAACAGGGTCGGGAGCTACACCTTC. Its translation: CSVEKNRVGSYTF. The entire variable domain, with the rest obtained from reference TRBV29-1 and TRBJ1-2, is as follows: SAVISQKPSRDICQRGTSLTIQCQVDSQVTMMFWYRQQPGQSLTLIATANQGSEATYESGFVIDKFPISRPNLTFSTLTVSNMSPEDSSIYLCSVEKNRVGSYTFGSGTRLTVV.

This clone was counted between two and nine times. The chain couples TRBV5-1 to TRBJ1-1; the D gene is possibly TRBD1 (5 bases). CDR3 length equals 13 residues. V shed 2 bases and J shed 1 base, with 6 bases lying between them. Germline lookup yields CDR1 SGHRS and CDR2 YFSETQ. The CDR3 spells CASSFGGNTEAFF. CDR3 DNA: TGCGCCAGCAGCTTCGGGGGGAACACTGAAGCTTTCTTT.

V usage is TRBV5-1 and J usage is TRBJ2-7; D remains ambiguous. The CDR3 sequence is 14 residues long. The ends were cut back, 0 bases at V and 3 bases at J, with 10 bases in the middle. Germline values: CDR1 SGHRS, CDR2 YFSETQ. This chain's CDR3 is CASSLGGTLYEQYF. As DNA, the CDR3 is TGCGCCAGCAGCTTGGGCGGCACCCTCTACGAGCAGTACTTC.

Only a few counts were recorded for this clone. The V and J genes are TRBV11-3 and TRBJ2-3; a possible D gene is TRBD1 (6 bases). The CDR3 spans 14 residues. Between the trimmed V and J ends, which lost 6 bases and 2 bases, there was a span of 12 bases. The germline V gene has CDR1 SGHNT and CDR2 YENEEA. This chain's CDR3 is CASSIRQDTDTQYF. CDR3 coding DNA: TGTGCCAGCAGTATAAGACAGGACACAGATACGCAGTATTTT.

The chain carries TRBV6-5 and TRBJ1-2, with 8 bases matching TRBD1. The length of the CDR3 is 15 residues. With 2 bases clipped from V and 8 bases from J, the junction kept 10 bases outside the gene matches. Germline-derived CDR1 and CDR2 are MNHEY and SVGAGI. The CDR3: CASSYALTGGQGYTF. CDR3 sequence (DNA): TGTGCCAGCAGTTACGCGCTTACAGGGGGTCAAGGCTACACCTTC.

The chain couples TRBV7-9 to TRBJ2-1; 9 nucleotides align to TRBD2. The germline V gene encodes CDR1 SEHNR and CDR2 FQNEAQ (reference sequence). The CDR3 spans 17 residues. V trimming: 4 bases; J trimming: 5 bases; junction bases outside the gene matches: 12. The CDR3 sequence is CASSYLFAGGINNEQFF. For the CDR3, the DNA is TGTGCCAGCAGCTACTTATTTGCGGGGGGGATCAACAATGAGCAGTTCTTC.

The rearrangement joins TRBV19 to TRBJ2-1; 8 nucleotides agree with TRBD2. The CDR3 is 13 amino acids. The V gene's germline CDR1 is LNHDA and CDR2 SQIVND (reference sequence). V lost 1 base, J lost 9 bases, and 2 bases stayed unmatched. The DNA for the CDR3 is TGTGCCAGTAGTATAGTACGGGAGGGTGAGCAGTTCTTC. Residues: CASSIVREGEQFF. Combining the CDR3 with reference TRBV19 and TRBJ2-1 gives the whole variable domain DGGITQSPKYLFRKEGQNVTLSCEQNLNHDAMYWYRQDPGQGLRLIYYSQIVNDFQKGDIAEGYSVSREKKESFPLTVTSAQKNPTAFYLCASSIVREGEQFFGPGTRLTVL.

The chain combines TRBV5-1 with TRBJ1-1, with TRBD1 matching over 8 bases. After removal of 4 bases from V and 5 bases from J, the junction contained 10 bases not matched to a gene. CDR1 is SGHRS and CDR2 is YFSETQ in the germline V gene. This CDR3 comprises 15 residues. The CDR3 here is CASSTETGAKTEAFF. CDR3 in DNA: TGCGCCAGCAGCACCGAGACAGGGGCGAAGACTGAAGCTTTCTTT.

This clone was counted only a few times. Here the CDR3 reads CASTQGGENTIYF. CDR3 DNA: TGTGCCAGCACCCAGGGGGGCGAGAACACCATATATTTT. The chain employs TRBV9 and TRBJ1-3; the match to TRBD1 covers 7 bases. This CDR3 spans 13 amino acids. In germline, CDR1 is SGDLS, CDR2 YYNGEE. With V trimmed by 6 bases and J by 7 bases, 7 bases remained unmatched.

The DNA for the CDR3 is TGTGCCAGCAGTTTGGCTAGCGGGAGCACCGGGGAGCTGTTTTTT. Amino acids: CASSLASGSTGELFF. V and J are TRBV27 and TRBJ2-2, with 10 bases matching TRBD2. The CDR3 is 15 amino acids. Germline assignment: CDR1 MNHEY and CDR2 SMNVEV (reference sequence). V was pared by 3 bases and J by 4 bases, with 2 bases of the junction left unmatched.

V gene TRBV6-5 combines with J gene TRBJ1-1, with a weak D call TRBD1 (5 bases). Between the trimmed V and J ends, which lost 0 bases and 2 bases, there was a span of 10 bases. Germline V gene data show CDR1 as MNHEY and CDR2 as SVGAGI. The CDR3 runs 15 residues. The DNA for the CDR3 is TGTGCCAGCAGTTACTCTGGAGGGGCTAACACTGAAGCTTTCTTT. Translated: CASSYSGGANTEAFF.

This chain links TRBV24-1 with TRBJ1-5, with D perhaps TRBD1 (5 bases). Germline values: CDR1 KGHDR, CDR2 SFDVKD. V dropped 3 bases and J dropped 3 bases, with 11 bases sitting between them. The CDR3 has 15 residues. The CDR3 nucleotides are TGTGCCACCAGTGATGGGGGGGATACCAATCAGCCCCAGCATTTT. Its translation: CATSDGGDTNQPQHF.

The chain combines TRBV7-3 with TRBJ1-2, with D perhaps TRBD1 (6 bases). CDR1 and CDR2 (germline): SGHTA, FQGTGA. This CDR3 spans 15 amino acids. Trimming left V 2 bases short and J 4 bases short, with 14 bases between. The CDR3 nucleotides read TGTGCCAGCAGCTTAGAGGTAGGACAGTTCTATGGCTACACCTTC. It yields the protein CASSLEVGQFYGYTF.

The V call is TRBV24-1, the J call TRBJ2-1; 7 bases agree with TRBD2. This CDR3 is built from 16 residues. Germline assignment: CDR1 KGHDR and CDR2 SFDVKD. V was clipped by 3 bases and J by 8 bases; unmatched bases: 12. CDR3 DNA: TGTGCCACCAGTGATCCCGGGACTAAATTTTTGGATGAGCAGTTCTTC. As protein: CATSDPGTKFLDEQFF.

This rearrangement joins TRBV3-1 (or the pseudogene TRBV3-2) to TRBJ1-1; D might be TRBD1 (5 bases). Trimming cost V 4 bases and J 2 bases, with 23 bases left between them. Germline CDR1 reads LGHDT; CDR2 reads YNNKEL (reference sequence). This CDR3 has 18 amino acids. CDR3 residues: CASSRGAGGSNRNTEAFF. DNA of the CDR3: TGTGCCAGCAGCCGGGGAGCGGGGGGGAGCAATCGAAACACTGAAGCTTTCTTT.

The chain is built from TRBV3-1 (or the pseudogene TRBV3-2) and TRBJ1-3; D ambiguous. The CDR3 length is 17 residues. Germline values: CDR1 LGHDT, CDR2 YNNKEL (reference sequence). The V gene lost 4 bases and the J gene lost 0 bases, with 16 bases spanning the gap. CDR3 bases: TGTGCCAGCAGCCCGATCTCGGCAGGTAACTCTGGAAACACCATATATTTT. This sequence encodes CASSPISAGNSGNTIYF.

The chain couples TRBV5-1 to TRBJ2-7; 7 bases line up with TRBD1. Germline trimming cut 4 bases from V and 4 bases from J; bases unmatched to any gene: 11. Germline V gene lookup returns CDR1 SGHRS and CDR2 YFSETQ. CDR3 length equals 15 residues. CDR3 in amino acids: CASSAEQGPGYEQYF. The CDR3 DNA reads TGCGCCAGCAGCGCCGAACAGGGGCCAGGTTACGAGCAGTACTTC.

The gene calls are TRBV6-5 and TRBJ2-1; 8 bases match TRBD1. There are 13 residues in the CDR3. V shed 6 bases and J 7 bases; nucleotides not matched to a gene: 5. CDR1 and CDR2 from the germline V gene are MNHEY and SVGAGI. CDR3 amino acids: CASRLDRENEQFF. DNA of the CDR3: TGTGCCAGCAGACTGGACAGGGAAAATGAGCAGTTCTTC.